A selection of T cell receptor beta chains follows, all from one sample in a study of shared clonotypes between healthy human individuals. Some clones are missing from TCRdb's copy, which holds only in-frame ones; the method was immunoSEQ multiplex PCR. The sample has around 2,000,000 clones; about 95% are singletons. The specimen sequenced was naive CD8+ T cells sorted from blood. The receptors originated from a man between 18 and 35 years old in good health. Both conserved end residues are part of each CDR3. A D gene is named only where the DNA matches it firmly. Size tells how often a clone was seen (once, few, many) or the class of an expanded clone, and some rows leave it out.

d_gene	j_gene	abundance	v_gene	CDR3aa	CDR3nt
.	TRBJ2-2	.	TRBV5-5	CASSLRGASNTGELFF	TGTGCCAGCAGCTTGAGGGGGGCATCGAACACCGGGGAGCTGTTTTTT
.	TRBJ1-2	.	TRBV13	CASSLVPGADPTGIGYTF	TGTGCCAGCAGCTTAGTGCCGGGGGCGGACCCCACGGGGATCGGCTACACCTTC
.	TRBJ2-5	.	TRBV19	CASSIRYQETQYF	TGTGCCAGTAGTATTCGCTATCAAGAGACCCAGTACTTC
.	TRBJ2-3	.	TRBV4-3	CASSQDKGETRTQYF	TGCGCCAGCAGCCAAGATAAGGGGGAGACTAGGACGCAGTATTTT
.	TRBJ2-5	once	TRBV5-6	CASSLGWAQETQYF	TGTGCCAGCAGCTTAGGGTGGGCGCAAGAGACCCAGTACTTC
.	TRBJ2-2	.	TRBV4-1	CASSQEAALGELFF	TGCGCCAGCAGCCAAGAGGCAGCGTTGGGGGAGCTGTTTTTT
TRBD1	TRBJ2-5	once	TRBV11-2	CASRHGQGLVATQYF	TGTGCCAGCAGACACGGACAGGGTCTGGTAGCGACCCAGTACTTC
TRBD1	TRBJ1-3	.	TRBV10-3	CAISPGQEGSGNTIYF	TGTGCCATCAGCCCGGGACAGGAGGGCTCTGGAAACACCATATATTTT
.	TRBJ1-2	.	TRBV9	CASSPGTTANYGYTF	TGTGCCAGCAGCCCCGGGACAACCGCTAACTATGGCTACACCTTC
TRBD1	TRBJ2-1	.	TRBV7-3	CASSLRGQGIGNEQFF	TGTGCCAGCAGCTTAAGGGGACAGGGGATCGGCAATGAGCAGTTCTTC
TRBD2	TRBJ2-3	.	TRBV5-4	CASSHGTSGGNTDTQYF	TGTGCCAGCAGCCACGGGACTAGCGGGGGAAACACAGATACGCAGTATTTT
TRBD1	TRBJ1-1	.	TRBV6-5	CASTPGGENTEAFF	TGTGCCAGCACACCAGGGGGAGAGAACACTGAAGCTTTCTTT
.	TRBJ2-7	.	TRBV10-1	CASSELPGVFYEQYF	TGCGCCAGCAGTGAACTGCCAGGGGTTTTCTACGAGCAGTACTTC
TRBD2	TRBJ2-7	.	TRBV4-1	CASSRTAAGAYEQYF	TGCGCCAGCAGCCGTACTGCAGCGGGGGCGTACGAGCAGTACTTC
.	TRBJ1-1	.	TRBV28	CASSSGEVNTEAFF	TGTGCCAGCAGTTCAGGGGAGGTCAACACTGAAGCTTTCTTT
.	TRBJ1-4	.	TRBV29-1	CSVGEPGSHEKLFF	TGCAGCGTTGGAGAACCAGGGTCCCACGAAAAACTGTTTTTT
TRBD1	TRBJ2-2	.	TRBV7-9	CASSTGQVDTGELFF	TGTGCCAGCAGCACTGGACAGGTAGACACCGGGGAGCTGTTTTTT
TRBD2	TRBJ2-5	.	TRBV9	CASSVTSGGAETQYF	TGTGCCAGCAGCGTGACTAGCGGGGGGGCGGAGACCCAGTACTTC
.	TRBJ1-2	once	TRBV4-2	CASSRERSGLDGYTF	TGTGCCAGCAGCCGTGAGAGATCGGGACTAGACGGCTACACCTTC
.	TRBJ2-7	.	TRBV6-1	CASSEVGDFSYEQYF	TGTGCCAGCAGTGAAGTAGGGGACTTCTCCTACGAGCAGTACTTC
.	TRBJ2-3	.	TRBV28	CASSLWVAPDTQYF	TGTGCCAGCAGTTTATGGGTAGCCCCAGATACGCAGTATTTT
.	TRBJ1-1	.	TRBV5-4	CASSLYPENTEAFF	TGTGCCAGCAGCTTGTATCCAGAGAACACTGAAGCTTTCTTT
.	TRBJ1-2	.	TRBV2	CASSETARRALYGYTF	TGTGCCAGCAGTGAAACCGCAAGGAGGGCTCTTTATGGCTACACCTTC
TRBD1	TRBJ2-7	once	TRBV5-6	CASSLGRGHVYEQYF	TGTGCCAGCAGCTTGGGAAGGGGGCATGTTTACGAGCAGTACTTC
.	TRBJ2-1	.	TRBV7-9	CASSPPRGDHSSYNEQFF	TGTGCCAGCAGCCCCCCCAGGGGCGACCACAGCTCCTACAATGAGCAGTTCTTC
TRBD1	TRBJ1-1	.	TRBV9	CASSDRGGNTEAFF	TGTGCCAGCAGCGACAGGGGTGGGAACACTGAAGCTTTCTTT
TRBD1	TRBJ2-5	.	TRBV11-2	CASSLDQGTVGQETQYF	TGTGCCAGCAGCTTAGATCAGGGGACAGTGGGCCAAGAGACCCAGTACTTC
TRBD1	TRBJ1-6	.	TRBV27	CASRPTGGNSPLHF	TGTGCCAGCAGACCTACAGGGGGCAATTCACCCCTCCACTTT
.	TRBJ2-1	.	TRBV30	CAWSVQQHNEQFF	TGTGCCTGGAGTGTACAACAGCACAATGAGCAGTTCTTC
.	TRBJ2-7	.	TRBV27	CASSFPGSYEQYF	TGTGCCAGCAGCTTTCCTGGCTCCTACGAGCAGTACTTC
.	TRBJ1-6	.	TRBV2	CASSERPSGIFSYNSPLHF	TGTGCCAGCAGTGAAAGGCCCTCGGGGATATTCTCCTATAATTCACCCCTCCACTTT
.	TRBJ2-7	.	TRBV7-2	CASSLRGSNSYEQYF	TGTGCCAGCAGCTTACGCGGGTCCAACTCCTACGAGCAGTACTTC
.	TRBJ1-3	.	TRBV6-6	CASSWAPGFSGNTIYF	TGTGCCAGCAGTTGGGCCCCGGGGTTCTCTGGAAACACCATATATTTT
TRBD1	TRBJ1-1	.	TRBV25-1	CASSGTGTTEAFF	TGTGCCAGCAGCGGGACAGGTACCACTGAAGCTTTCTTT
.	TRBJ1-6	few	TRBV28	CASSLGVIRSPLHF	TGTGCCAGCAGTTTAGGGGTGATCCGTTCACCCCTCCACTTT
TRBD1	TRBJ2-1	once	TRBV2	CASSELGQGIDEQFF	TGTGCCAGCAGTGAATTGGGACAGGGGATAGATGAGCAGTTCTTC
TRBD1	TRBJ2-7	.	TRBV6-5	CASSSRDRVGEQYF	TGTGCCAGCAGTTCCCGGGACAGGGTCGGCGAGCAGTACTTC